A single sample is the source of the 19 T cell receptor beta chains below, sequenced in a study of control samples from healthy donors and cancer patients. Some clones are missing from TCRdb's copy, which holds only in-frame ones; the method was immunoSEQ multiplex PCR. The top ten clones hold over 2% of a sample with roughly 100,000 clones, around 92% of them seen once. The sequenced sample was blood. The source of these receptors is a woman aged 18-29 years in good health.

The DNA of the CDR3 is TGTGCCAGCAGCTTGGGTTACTTGCGAGCGCAGTATTTT. Translation: CASSLGYLRAQYF. The chain links TRBV5-6 to TRBJ2-3, with no clear D. The CDR3 loop spans 13 amino acids. CDR1 SGHDT and CDR2 YYEEEE come from the germline V gene. Trimming stripped 0 bases from V and 10 bases from J, with 12 bases between.

V usage is TRBV12-3 or TRBV12-4 and J usage is TRBJ2-7, with D possibly being TRBD1 (6 bases). V gave up 6 bases and J gave up 8 bases, with 11 bases separating them. This CDR3 has 11 amino acids. The CDR3 loop is CASRKGGQQYF. The CDR3 coding sequence is TGTGCCAGCAGGAAAGGGGGACAGCAGTACTTC.

This chain uses TRBV9 with TRBJ1-4; 7 bases align to TRBD1. Germline CDR1 is SGDLS and CDR2 is YYNGEE. J was trimmed by 5 bases and V by 4 bases; bases with no gene match: 8. This CDR3 is built from 15 residues. CDR3 nucleotide sequence: TGTGCCAGCAGCTCAGGGGACAGCTCGAATGAAAAACTGTTTTTT. Its protein is CASSSGDSSNEKLFF. The full variable domain, in which reference TRBV9 and TRBJ1-4 provide the parts outside the CDR3, is DSGVTQTPKHLITATGQRVTLRCSPRSGDLSVYWYQQSLDQGLQFLIQYYNGEERAKGNILERFSAQQFPDLHSELNLSSLELGDSALYFCASSSGDSSNEKLFFGSGTQLSVL.

The rearrangement links TRBV4-1 to TRBJ1-5; a weak D match, TRBD1 (6 bases). The CDR3 runs 15 residues. V dropped 4 bases and J dropped 2 bases, with 12 bases sitting between them. Looked up from germline, CDR1 is MGHRA and CDR2 is YSYEKL. This CDR3 is CASSPLEGGNQPQHF. Here the CDR3 DNA reads TGCGCCAGCAGCCCGCTTGAGGGGGGCAATCAGCCCCAGCATTTT.

V and J are TRBV5-4 and TRBJ2-3; no clear D. From germline, CDR1 is SGHNT and CDR2 YYREEE (reference sequence). This CDR3 is 15 amino acids long. V was trimmed by 1 base and J by 0 bases, leaving 9 bases between them. CDR3 nucleotides: TGTGCCAGCAGCTTGCGGGCGTCTAGCACAGATACGCAGTATTTT. It codes for CASSLRASSTDTQYF.

This clone was seen only a few times. CDR3 residues: CASSLGQGYEQYF. The CDR3 DNA sequence: TGTGCCAGCAGTCTGGGACAGGGCTACGAGCAGTACTTC. V usage is TRBV6-5 and J usage is TRBJ2-7; 9 nucleotides match TRBD1. The junction had 2 bases not matched to a gene; V was cut back by 5 bases and J by 3 bases. In germline, CDR1 is MNHEY, CDR2 SVGAGI. This CDR3 contains 13 residues.

The genes are TRBV7-9 and TRBJ1-1; possibly TRBD1 for D (6 bases). CDR1 is SEHNR, CDR2 FQNEAQ, per germline (reference sequence). This CDR3 is 13 amino acids long. With 5 bases removed from V and 5 bases from J, the gap between germline ends came to 12 bases. CDR3 bases: TGTGCCAGCAGCCCCCTAGGGGGGACTGAAGCTTTCTTT. Its protein is CASSPLGGTEAFF.

The DNA of the CDR3 is TGTGCCAGCAGCCAAGACGCGACTGGCGGGGGGGGCACCTACAATGAGCAGTTCTTC. Amino acids: CASSQDATGGGGTYNEQFF. The chain is built from TRBV4-2 and TRBJ2-1; 9 bases line up with TRBD2. The J segment lost 2 bases and the V segment lost 0 bases, leaving 11 bases of the junction unmatched. CDR1 and CDR2 from the germline V gene are LGHNA and YNFKEQ. This CDR3 has 19 residues.

The chain recombines TRBV6-2 or TRBV6-3 with TRBJ2-5, with 8 bases fitting TRBD2. CDR3 length equals 15 residues. V shed 4 bases, J shed 3 bases, and the junction held 7 bases outside the gene matches. Germline V gives CDR1 MNHEY, CDR2 SVGEGT. The CDR3 region has the DNA TGTGCCAGCAGTTCCCCAGCGGGAGTGGAAGAGACCCAGTACTTC. Its protein product is CASSSPAGVEETQYF.

This chain connects TRBV27 to TRBJ1-5; D call uncertain. Germline V gene data show CDR1 as MNHEY and CDR2 as SMNVEV (reference sequence). V was shortened by 11 bases and J by 7 bases, with 12 bases between the two germline ends. CDR3 length equals 11 residues. This CDR3 reads CAPSDPQPQHF. CDR3 bases: TGTGCCCCCTCTGACCCCCAGCCCCAGCATTTT.

The V call is TRBV6-5, the J call TRBJ2-1; 10 bases fit TRBD1. V lost 6 bases, J lost 2 bases, and 4 bases stayed unmatched. Germline CDR1 MNHEY, CDR2 SVGAGI. The CDR3 consists of 15 residues. As DNA, the CDR3 is TGTGCCAGCAGATCCGGGACAGGGGCCTACAATGAGCAGTTCTTC. Translation: CASRSGTGAYNEQFF.

In DNA form, the CDR3 reads TGCAGTGCTAGTCCCCCGACAGGACTGAACACTGAAGCTTTCTTT. This gives the protein CSASPPTGLNTEAFF. This chain connects TRBV20-1 to TRBJ1-1, with a possible D match to TRBD1 (6 bases). Trimming cost V 3 bases and J 0 bases, with 14 bases left between them. This CDR3 is built from 15 residues. CDR1 and CDR2 (germline): DFQATT, SNEGSKA (reference sequence).

This chain connects TRBV12-3 or TRBV12-4 to TRBJ2-5, with D possibly matching TRBD2 (5 bases). The CDR3 loop spans 12 amino acids. Trimming cost V 6 bases and J 2 bases, with 7 bases left between them. The CDR3 DNA reads TGTGCCAGCAGCCGGGATCAAGAGACCCAGTACTTC. Its translation: CASSRDQETQYF.

The chain employs TRBV5-6 and TRBJ1-4; TRBD1 agrees at 7 bases. Germline assignment: CDR1 SGHDT and CDR2 YYEEEE. Trimming removed 0 bases from V and 2 bases from J; junction bases left unmatched: 4. The CDR3 extends over 16 amino acids. CDR3 DNA: TGTGCCAGCAGCTTGGGCGCGGGACAGACTAATGAAAAACTGTTTTTT. Its protein is CASSLGAGQTNEKLFF.

This CDR3 reads CASTQQGGNGYTF. The CDR3 DNA is TGTGCCAGCACCCAACAGGGGGGGAATGGCTACACCTTC. The chain is built from TRBV6-5 and TRBJ1-2, with 8 nucleotides matching TRBD1. Germline CDR1 is MNHEY and CDR2 is SVGAGI. The CDR3 runs 13 residues. V shed 7 bases and J 6 bases; nucleotides not matched to a gene: 7.

For the CDR3, the DNA is TGTGCCAGCAGTCGCCAGGGTTTCTATGGCTACACCTTC. Amino acids: CASSRQGFYGYTF. This chain links TRBV6-5 with TRBJ1-2, with a tentative D call TRBD1 (5 bases). The germline V gene encodes CDR1 MNHEY and CDR2 SVGAGI. This CDR3 is built from 13 residues. V lost 5 bases and J lost 4, with 11 bases in between.

Here the CDR3 reads CASSLLDASYEQYF. The CDR3 DNA reads TGCGCCAGCAGCTTACTTGATGCAAGCTACGAGCAGTACTTC. The rearrangement uses TRBV5-1 and TRBJ2-7; D uncertain. CDR3 length equals 14 residues. Per germline, CDR1 SGHRS and CDR2 YFSETQ. Trimming removed 2 bases at V and 3 bases at J, with 12 bases between.

J is TRBJ2-7 and V is TRBV27; D not certain. The V gene's germline CDR1 is MNHEY and CDR2 SMNVEV (reference sequence). The CDR3 extends over 13 amino acids. V gave up 2 bases and J gave up 6 bases, with 11 bases separating them. The CDR3 is CASSLAAPFEQYF. CDR3 nucleotides: TGTGCCAGCAGTTTAGCAGCCCCCTTCGAGCAGTACTTC.

This clone was recorded a few times. The chain employs TRBV27 and TRBJ1-5; unclear D gene. This CDR3 has 14 amino acids. From germline, CDR1 is MNHEY and CDR2 SMNVEV (reference sequence). V was cut by 3 bases and J by 0 bases, with 6 bases left in between. CDR3 region: CASSLMGSNQPQHF. The CDR3, as DNA: TGTGCCAGCAGTTTGATGGGTAGCAATCAGCCCCAGCATTTT.